The sample holds a few counts of the clone carrying this T cell receptor beta chain. The antigen remains unidentified. This CDR3 contains 16 residues. From germline, CDR1 is LNHNV and CDR2 YYDKDF (reference sequence). Unmatched junction bases numbered 6, after V lost 1 base and J lost 5 bases. This entry comes from a study of beta chain features in type 1 diabetes. Study-level information: Patients were similar to healthy donors in age and gender (as well as in cell yields). General observations from the study: When Type 1 diabetes patients were examined, their TCRB CDR3s proved moderately but significantly shorter in all four CD4+ subsets. With patients and controls alike, PCR might favor shorter templates to an equal degree. Whether HLA type affects TCRB rearrangement stayed undetermined in the present work.

Every bit of the isolated RNA underwent reverse transcription, so sequencing read expressed TCRB transcripts. Naive, central memory and regulatory T cell samples averaged around 3.5 million immunoSEQ reads each. Generated by immunoSEQ multiplex PCR, the TCRdb table keeps only in-frame clones and is missing some. The profile shows some 160,000 clones, roughly 10% of them singletons. The source of this sequence is a woman aged 30 to 39 with type 1 diabetes. The chain combines TRBV15 with TRBJ2-1; 9 bases map to TRBD1. Sequenced: central memory CD4+ T cells from blood. CDR3 nucleotides: TGTGCCACCAGCAGAGGGGGACAGGGTAAGGACAATGAGCAGTTCTTC. This gives the protein CATSRGGQGKDNEQFF. Combining the CDR3 with reference TRBV15 and TRBJ2-1 gives the whole variable domain DAMVIQNPRYQVTQFGKPVTLSCSQTLNHNVMYWYQQKSSQAPKLLFHYYDKDFNNEADTPDNFQSRRPNTSFCFLDIRSPGLGDTAMYLCATSRGGQGKDNEQFFGPGTRLTVL.